This T cell receptor (beta chain) stems from a study of blood T cells in healthy people across ages. V was pared by 6 bases and J by 7 bases, with 9 bases of the junction left unmatched. Germline values: CDR1 SQVTM, CDR2 ANQGSEA. The CDR3 runs 14 residues. A second PCR, run for roughly 7 to 11 cycles, used a sample-barcoded 5' primer plus a J-beta primer mix. Via MiXCR, TCRdb re-called the 5' RACE reads, giving one row per CDR3 protein. The table has around 620,000 distinct CDR3 sequences, roughly 28% seen once. This clonotype was seen only a few times. Its antigen remains unidentified. Study conclusions and caveats: With age, beta diversity per million T cells declined roughly linearly, significantly by 30 to 40.

Source material: blood. This sequence joins TRBV29-1 and TRBJ2-1; 10 bases agree with TRBD2. The clonotype comes from a woman aged 70-85 years in good health. CDR3 sequence reads: CSVKSAGGPNEQFF. The CDR3 region has the DNA TGCAGCGTCAAATCAGCGGGGGGGCCTAATGAGCAGTTCTTC.